The rows below give T cell receptor beta chains drawn from one sample of a study of cytomegalovirus exposure and HLA in healthy donors. Data came from immunoSEQ multiplex PCR; TCRdb stores just in-frame clones and leaves some out. The sample holds tens of thousands of clones, 65% to 80% seen once. The material sequenced was PBMCs. The receptors originated from a man in his sixties or seventies in good health and CMV-seronegative. The CDR3 runs from the conserved cysteine through the conserved F or W. Each record gives: D gene, clone size, V gene, J gene, CDR3 DNA, CDR3 protein. The D gene is left open where the match is weak. The size entry is marked missing in some rows and otherwise reads once, few, many or a size class.

-	few	TRBV18	TRBJ1-2	TGTGCCAGCTCACCACCTGGGCAGAAAGCTAACTATGGCTACACCTTC	CASSPPGQKANYGYTF
TRBD1	-	TRBV6-5	TRBJ1-6	TGTGCCAGCAGCGGACAGGGAGGCAATTCACCCCTCCACTTT	CASSGQGGNSPLHF
TRBD2	-	TRBV18	TRBJ2-5	TGTGCCAGCTCACCAGGTGGACTAGCGGGAGGGCCTTCCGAGACCCAGTACTTC	CASSPGGLAGGPSETQYF
TRBD1	-	TRBV6-1	TRBJ1-4	TGTGCCAGCAAGCCGGGACAGGGATTTGGAAAACTGTTTTTT	CASKPGQGFGKLFF
TRBD1	few	TRBV11-2	TRBJ2-7	TGTGCCAGCAGCGGGGACAGGGGGACGGCATACGAGCAGTACTTC	CASSGDRGTAYEQYF
TRBD2	-	TRBV29-1	TRBJ2-1	TGCAGCGTTTTAGCGGGAGGGCCTATCATGACCTACAATGAGCAGTTCTTC	CSVLAGGPIMTYNEQFF
-	-	TRBV5-1	TRBJ1-5	TGCGCCAGCAGCTTGGCCTCGGGGGGGGAGGGTAGCAATCAGCCCCAGCATTTT	CASSLASGGEGSNQPQHF
-	-	TRBV5-1	TRBJ2-2	TGCGCCAGCAGCTTGGCAGGGTACGCCAACACCGGGGAGCTGTTTTTT	CASSLAGYANTGELFF
TRBD2	-	TRBV19	TRBJ2-7	TGTGCCAGTAGCGCGGGAGGTTCCTTCGAGCAGTACTTC	CASSAGGSFEQYF
-	few	TRBV19	TRBJ1-2	TGTGCCAGTAGTCTTCTAGGGGGGGGGACTAACGTTCACGGCTACACCTTC	CASSLLGGGTNVHGYTF
TRBD2	few	TRBV10-1	TRBJ2-1	TGCGCCAGCAGTGAGTCGGCGGGACTAGCGGGAGCGGGGGAGCAGTTCTTC	CASSESAGLAGAGEQFF
TRBD2	-	TRBV5-1	TRBJ2-7	TGCGCCAGCAGCTTTAGCGGGGTGAGCTCCTACGAGCAGTACTTC	CASSFSGVSSYEQYF
-	-	TRBV6-6	TRBJ1-6	TGTGCCAGCAGTTACGGGGGTGCAGGAGGGAATTCACCCCTCCACTTT	CASSYGGAGGNSPLHF
TRBD1	-	TRBV7-2	TRBJ1-6	TGTGCCAGCAGCTTAGCCGGGACAGGGGGAGGTTCACCCCTCCACTTT	CASSLAGTGGGSPLHF
-	-	TRBV7-9	TRBJ1-1	TGTTCCAGCAGCTTAGTGCAGGTGAACACTGAAGCTTTCTTT	CSSSLVQVNTEAFF
-	-	TRBV7-2	TRBJ1-5	TGTGCCAGCAGCTTAGTTTCTGGGCCTGACACTAATCAGCCCCAGCATTTT	CASSLVSGPDTNQPQHF
TRBD2	-	TRBV4-1	TRBJ2-7	TGCGCCAGCAGCCTGACTAGCGGGGGGGCTCACGAGCAGTACTTC	CASSLTSGGAHEQYF
TRBD1	-	TRBV7-8	TRBJ2-5	TGTGCCAGCAGCAAAATAGGGACAGGCGAGACCCAGTACTTC	CASSKIGTGETQYF
-	once	TRBV9	TRBJ2-1	TGTGCCAGCAGCGTAGAGAGGACATCCTCCAATGAGCAGTTCTTC	CASSVERTSSNEQFF
-	-	TRBV27	TRBJ1-2	TGTGCCAGCAGTTCTGGACAGCTCTATGGCTACACCTTC	CASSSGQLYGYTF
-	-	TRBV9	TRBJ2-3	TGTGCCAGCAGCGTAGGTCGGGGGGCTAGCACAGATACGCAGTATTTT	CASSVGRGASTDTQYF
TRBD1	-	TRBV9	TRBJ1-1	TGTGCCAGCAGCGTCCTACCCGGACAGGGTGAAGCTTTCTTT	CASSVLPGQGEAFF
-	-	TRBV19	TRBJ2-3	TGTGCCAGTAGTTGGCAGGGGTCCGATACGCAGTATTTT	CASSWQGSDTQYF
TRBD1	-	TRBV18	TRBJ1-3	TGTGCCAGCTCTCGGGACAGTGTCTCTGGAAACACCATATATTTT	CASSRDSVSGNTIYF